The sequence of this T cell receptor beta chain was determined in a study of CD8 T cells in Susac syndrome. Sequencing of TCR beta drew on CD8+ and CD4+ T cells from blood. CD8+ and CD4+ T cells were negatively isolated; TEMRA cells were FACS-enriched. RNA was extracted with the RNeasy kit, and a quantity of roughly 0.45 to 1 ug was reverse transcribed using random hexamers. One entry per CDR3 protein, called by TCRdb with MiXCR from the immunoSEQ multiplex PCR reads. The table shows fewer than 350,000 distinct CDR3 sequences, with over 75% occurring only once. The sample was CD8+ T cells from PBMCs. The source is a human donor with multiple sclerosis.

CDR3 protein: CASSYSTSGTDTQYF. CDR3 coding DNA: TGTGCCAGCAGTTATTCGACTAGCGGCACAGATACGCAGTATTTT. This chain joins TRBV6-5 and TRBJ2-3, with 8 bases lining up with TRBD2. The CDR3 is 15 amino acids. The J segment lost 1 base and the V segment lost 3 bases, leaving 3 bases of the junction unmatched. Germline CDR1 and CDR2: MNHEY and SVGAGI.